The source of this T cell receptor (beta chain) is a study of beta chain features in type 1 diabetes. General study points: Within patients, naive, central memory and Treg TCRB repertoires seemed more similar than within healthy donors. Researchers could not determine here whether HLA type influences TCRB rearrangement. Within each of all four CD4+ subsets, Type 1 diabetes patients had TCRB CDR3s that were moderately but significantly shorter. More deletions and fewer insertions at VDJ junctions were found in patients with type 1 diabetes.

Trimming removed 1 base from V and 2 bases from J, with 11 bases in between. The CDR3 length is 15 residues. Germline V gene sequence: CDR1 SGDLS, CDR2 YYNGEE. A note on this clone: Its antigen is undetermined.

The entirety of the isolated RNA underwent reverse transcription, so expressed TCRB transcripts were sequenced. Data came from immunoSEQ multiplex PCR; TCRdb stores just in-frame clones and leaves some out. The sample carries around 140,000 clones, about 13% recorded once. What was sequenced was central memory CD4+ T cells from blood. This TCR derives from a man aged 18 to 35 with type 1 diabetes. The genes are TRBV9 and TRBJ2-3; no clear D. This chain's CDR3 is CASSVKSTDTDTQYF. CDR3 DNA sequence: TGTGCCAGCAGCGTAAAGTCAACGGACACAGATACGCAGTATTTT.